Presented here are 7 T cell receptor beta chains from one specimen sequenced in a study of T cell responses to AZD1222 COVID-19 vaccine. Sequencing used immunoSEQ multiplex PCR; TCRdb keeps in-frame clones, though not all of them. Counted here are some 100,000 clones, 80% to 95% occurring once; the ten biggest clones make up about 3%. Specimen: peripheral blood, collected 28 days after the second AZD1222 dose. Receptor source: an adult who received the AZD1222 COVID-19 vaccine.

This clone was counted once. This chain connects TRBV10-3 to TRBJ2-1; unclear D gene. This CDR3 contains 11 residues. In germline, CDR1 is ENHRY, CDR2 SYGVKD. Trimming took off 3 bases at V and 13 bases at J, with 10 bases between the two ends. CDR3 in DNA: TGTGCCATCAGTGACTTGACAAATCAGTTCTTC. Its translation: CAISDLTNQFF.

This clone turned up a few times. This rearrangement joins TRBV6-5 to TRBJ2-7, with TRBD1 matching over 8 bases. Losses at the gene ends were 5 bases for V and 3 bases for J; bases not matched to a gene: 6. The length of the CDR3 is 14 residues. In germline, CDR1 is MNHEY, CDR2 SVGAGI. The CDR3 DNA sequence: TGTGCCAGCAGTCCCGGGACAGGAATCTACGAGCAGTACTTC. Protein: CASSPGTGIYEQYF.

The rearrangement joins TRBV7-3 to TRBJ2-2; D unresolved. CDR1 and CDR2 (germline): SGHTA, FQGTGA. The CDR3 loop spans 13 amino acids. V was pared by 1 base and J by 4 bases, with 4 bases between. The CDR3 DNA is TGTGCCAGCAGCTTAAGCGGCACCGGGGAGCTGTTTTTT. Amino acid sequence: CASSLSGTGELFF.

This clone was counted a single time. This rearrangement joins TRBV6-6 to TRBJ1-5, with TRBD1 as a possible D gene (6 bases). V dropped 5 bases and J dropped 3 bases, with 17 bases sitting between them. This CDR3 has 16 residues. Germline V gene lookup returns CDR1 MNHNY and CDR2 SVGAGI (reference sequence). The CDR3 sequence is CASSNPTGHLNQPQHF. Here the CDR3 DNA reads TGTGCCAGCAGTAACCCTACGGGACACCTCAATCAGCCCCAGCATTTT.

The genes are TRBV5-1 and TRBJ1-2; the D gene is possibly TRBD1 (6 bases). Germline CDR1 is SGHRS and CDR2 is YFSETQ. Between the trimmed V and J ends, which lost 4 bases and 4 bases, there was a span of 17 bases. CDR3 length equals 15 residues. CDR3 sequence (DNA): TGCGCCAGCAGCCACGGGGGGCAGGGCGCCTATGGCTACACCTTC. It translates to CASSHGGQGAYGYTF.

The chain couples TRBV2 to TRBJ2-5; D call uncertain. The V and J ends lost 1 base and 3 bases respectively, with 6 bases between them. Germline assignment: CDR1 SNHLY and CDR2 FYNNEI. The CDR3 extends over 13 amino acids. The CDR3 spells CASSEEGEETQYF. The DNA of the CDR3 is TGTGCCAGCAGTGAAGAGGGTGAAGAGACCCAGTACTTC.

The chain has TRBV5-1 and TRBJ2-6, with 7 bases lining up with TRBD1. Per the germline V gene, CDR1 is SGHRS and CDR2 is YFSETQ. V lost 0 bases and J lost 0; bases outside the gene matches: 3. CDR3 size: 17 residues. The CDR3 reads CASSLATGSSGANVLTF. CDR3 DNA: TGCGCCAGCAGCTTGGCGACAGGGAGCTCTGGGGCCAACGTCCTGACTTTC. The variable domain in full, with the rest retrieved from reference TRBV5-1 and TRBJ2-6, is KAGVTQTPRYLIKTRGQQVTLSCSPISGHRSVSWYQQTPGQGLQFLFEYFSETQRNKGNFPGRFSGRQFSNSRSEMNVSTLELGDSALYLCASSLATGSSGANVLTFGAGSRLTVL.